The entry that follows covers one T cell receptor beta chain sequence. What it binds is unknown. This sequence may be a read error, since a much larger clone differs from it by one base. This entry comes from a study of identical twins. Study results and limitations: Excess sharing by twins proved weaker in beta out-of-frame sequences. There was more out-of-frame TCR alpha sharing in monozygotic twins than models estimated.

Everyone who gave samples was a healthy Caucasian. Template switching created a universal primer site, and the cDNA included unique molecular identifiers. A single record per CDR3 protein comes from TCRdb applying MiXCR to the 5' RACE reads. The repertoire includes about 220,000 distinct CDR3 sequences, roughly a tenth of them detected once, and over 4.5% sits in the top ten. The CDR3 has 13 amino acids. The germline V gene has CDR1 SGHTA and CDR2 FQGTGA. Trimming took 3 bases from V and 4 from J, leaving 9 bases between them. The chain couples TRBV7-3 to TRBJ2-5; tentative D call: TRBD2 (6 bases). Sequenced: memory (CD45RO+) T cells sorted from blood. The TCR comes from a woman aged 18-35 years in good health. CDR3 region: CASSFSGGETQYF. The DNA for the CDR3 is TGTGCCAGCAGCTTTTCCGGGGGAGAGACCCAGTACTTC.